The 7 T cell receptor beta chains given below trace back to one sample, sequenced in a study of early T cells in non-severe SARS-CoV-2 infection. A single record per CDR3 protein comes from TCRdb applying MiXCR to the 5' RACE reads. The data show around 68,000 distinct CDR3 sequences, about 12% seen once. Sequencing was performed on whole blood, taken at baseline. All receptors derive from an adult who was a healthcare worker with PCR-confirmed SARS-CoV-2 infection or an uninfected control (not recorded which).

Many counts were recorded for this clonotype. CDR3: CASSLRPASTEAFF. The CDR3 nucleotides are TGTGCCAGCAGCTTGCGACCCGCGAGTACTGAAGCTTTCTTT. The genes are TRBV5-4 and TRBJ1-1, with unresolved D. CDR3 size: 14 residues. Per the germline V gene, CDR1 is SGHNT and CDR2 is YYREEE (reference sequence). The germline V and J ends were trimmed by 1 base and 5 bases, with 12 bases remaining between them.

The chain couples TRBV28 to TRBJ1-2; no reliable D call. Trimming took off 5 bases at V and 4 bases at J, with 11 bases between the two ends. Germline CDR1 reads MDHEN; CDR2 reads SYDVKM. CDR3 length: 13 residues. In DNA, the CDR3 is TGTGCCAGCAGTGGAGGAGTATCCTATGGCTACACCTTC. It codes for CASSGGVSYGYTF.

V is TRBV20-1 and J is TRBJ1-2; D gene ambiguous. Deletions cut 5 bases from V and 2 bases from J, with 12 bases between. Per the germline V gene, CDR1 is DFQATT and CDR2 is SNEGSKA (reference sequence). The CDR3 totals 13 residues. The CDR3: CSASRTVNYGYTF. The CDR3 coding sequence is TGCAGTGCTTCCAGGACGGTCAACTATGGCTACACCTTC.

The chain recombines TRBV10-3 with TRBJ1-1; possible D gene TRBD1, 5 bases. The length of the CDR3 is 13 residues. CDR1 is ENHRY and CDR2 is SYGVKD in the germline V gene. Trimming took 8 bases from V and 6 from J, leaving 16 bases between them. CDR3 in amino acids: CAISGESYAEAFF. In DNA form, the CDR3 reads TGTGCCATCTCGGGGGAGTCTTATGCTGAAGCTTTCTTT.

The chain is built from TRBV16 and TRBJ2-1; D unresolved. The CDR3 spans 12 residues. Germline CDR1 is KGHSY and CDR2 is FQNENV. Trimming left V 1 base short and J 8 bases short, with 6 bases between. The CDR3 nucleotides are TGTGCCAGCAGCCAATTTGGGGATGAGCAGTTCTTC. Translating gives CASSQFGDEQFF.

This clonotype was seen repeatedly, ten times or more. The chain combines TRBV5-1 with TRBJ2-7; D may correspond to TRBD1 or TRBD2 (5 bases each). This CDR3 is 18 amino acids long. Trimming cost V 0 bases and J 2 bases, with 21 bases left between them. From germline, CDR1 is SGHRS and CDR2 YFSETQ. CDR3 sequence: CASSLETLRGGVTYEQYF. CDR3 DNA: TGCGCCAGCAGCTTGGAAACGCTGAGGGGTGGTGTTACCTACGAGCAGTACTTC.

This clonotype was counted between two and nine times. The DNA of the CDR3 is TGTGCCATCTCGAGGGATAGCGGGAGGAGCTCCTACAATGAGCAGTTCTTC. As protein: CAISRDSGRSSYNEQFF. This chain uses TRBV10-3 with TRBJ2-1; 10 nucleotides align to TRBD2. Germline V gene sequence: CDR1 ENHRY, CDR2 SYGVKD. This CDR3 spans 17 amino acids. V lost 8 bases to trimming and J lost 0 bases; unmatched junction nucleotides: 10.